Shown below are 26 T cell receptor beta chains from a single sample sequenced in a study of CD8 T cells in ankylosing spondylitis. TCRdb redid the calling of the 5' RACE reads with MiXCR, one entry per CDR3 protein. The sample lists approximately 100,000 distinct CDR3 sequences; roughly 8% were seen once. The sequenced sample was blood, either unsorted or a sorted T cell fraction (not recorded which). The receptor set was obtained from a male donor with ankylosing spondylitis or in good health (not recorded which).

A word on this clonotype: A much larger clonotype is one base distant, so this may be a read error. The gene calls are TRBV29-1 and TRBJ2-3; TRBD2 is a possible D gene (6 bases). Germline-derived CDR1 and CDR2 are SQVTM and ANQGSEA. The CDR3 is 12 residues long. Trimming stripped 7 bases from V and 11 bases from J, with 19 bases between. In nucleotides, the CDR3 is TGCAGCGCCGCGGATGGGAGGCCGGGGCAGTATTTT. This translates into CSAADGRPGQYF.

This clonotype was seen at least ten times. The V call is TRBV7-2, the J call TRBJ2-5, with 8 bases fitting TRBD2. Germline loops: CDR1 SGHTA, CDR2 FQGNSA. With 3 bases clipped from V and 3 bases from J, the junction kept 6 bases outside the gene matches. The CDR3 is 15 amino acids. The CDR3 here is CASSLAGREEETQYF. The CDR3 DNA is TGTGCCAGCAGCTTGGCCGGGCGGGAGGAAGAGACCCAGTACTTC.

The table lists this clonotype with many counts. The chain is built from TRBV12-3 or TRBV12-4 and TRBJ2-5; D tentatively fits TRBD1 or TRBD2 (5 bases each). Trimming removed 3 bases from V and 5 bases from J, with 16 bases in between. The CDR3 consists of 15 residues. The CDR3 coding sequence is TGTGCCAGCAGTTTGGGGCAGGGCTGGGGGGAGACCCAGTACTTC. This encodes CASSLGQGWGETQYF.

This clonotype appeared many times. The rearrangement joins TRBV7-9 to TRBJ1-1; perhaps TRBD1 as D (5 bases). Germline values: CDR1 SEHNR, CDR2 FQNEAQ (reference sequence). V dropped 5 bases and J dropped 3 bases, with 13 bases sitting between them. The CDR3 is made up of 14 amino acids. This CDR3 is CASSATAGDTEAFF. The CDR3 DNA reads as TGTGCCAGCAGCGCGACAGCGGGGGACACTGAAGCTTTCTTT.

The sample holds many counts of this clonotype. The V call is TRBV7-9, the J call TRBJ1-5; no clear D gene. The V gene lost 5 bases and the J gene lost 9 bases, with 11 bases spanning the gap. The germline V gene has CDR1 SEHNR and CDR2 FQNEAQ (reference sequence). This CDR3 is built from 12 residues. DNA for the CDR3: TGTGCCAGCAGCCCGGGTGAGGGGCCCCAGCATTTT. Translated, it gives CASSPGEGPQHF.

The chain combines TRBV3-1 with TRBJ2-7; 12 nucleotides line up with TRBD2. Looked up from germline, CDR1 is LGHDT and CDR2 is YNNKEL (reference sequence). V lost 1 base to trimming and J lost 0 bases; unmatched junction nucleotides: 13. The length of the CDR3 is 20 residues. The CDR3 DNA reads TGTGCCAGCAGCCAAGGAGCGGGGACTAGCGGGTTCTTACTCTCCTACGAGCAGTACTTC. Residues: CASSQGAGTSGFLLSYEQYF.

This clonotype appeared many times. The chain links TRBV2 to TRBJ1-2; D remains ambiguous. Trimming took 1 base from V and 8 from J, leaving 5 bases between them. Germline values: CDR1 SNHLY, CDR2 FYNNEI. The length of the CDR3 is 11 residues. DNA of the CDR3: TGTGCCAGCAGTGAAGAGGAGGGCTACACCTTC. The encoded protein is CASSEEEGYTF.

As to this clonotype: A much larger clonotype is one base distant, so this may be a read error. This chain connects TRBV2 to TRBJ2-5; TRBD2 matches 9 bases. Germline CDR1 reads SNHLY; CDR2 reads FYNNEI. This CDR3 is 15 amino acids long. DNA of the CDR3: TGTGCCAGCAGTGATGCGGCGGGAGGGCAAGCGACCCAGTACTTC. Translating it yields CASSDAAGGQATQYF.

This clonotype was counted many times. The chain links TRBV29-1 to TRBJ2-2; D gene ambiguous. The CDR3 runs 16 residues. The V gene's germline CDR1 is SQVTM and CDR2 ANQGSEA. Between the trimmed V and J ends, which lost 7 bases and 0 bases, there was a span of 18 bases. The CDR3 sequence is CSATTPPAANTGELFF. Written as DNA, the CDR3 is TGCAGCGCTACAACTCCGCCGGCGGCGAACACCGGGGAGCTGTTTTTT.

In its sample, this clonotype was seen many times. The chain links TRBV20-1 to TRBJ2-1, with D perhaps matching TRBD1 (6 bases). The V gene's germline CDR1 is DFQATT and CDR2 SNEGSKA (reference sequence). The CDR3 loop spans 15 amino acids. Trimming stripped 2 bases from V and 6 bases from J, with 17 bases between. Here the CDR3 DNA reads TGCAGTGCTAGATCCCGACAGCAGGACAGCAATGAGCAGTTCTTC. Amino acid sequence: CSARSRQQDSNEQFF.

This clonotype has a count of ten or more. This chain joins TRBV29-1 and TRBJ2-5; D uncertain. The germline CDR1 and CDR2 sequences are SQVTM and ANQGSEA. Trimming took 5 bases from V and 2 from J, leaving 9 bases between them. The CDR3 has 12 residues. Here the CDR3 reads CSVLRAQETQYF. The CDR3 DNA follows: TGCAGCGTTCTCCGGGCGCAAGAGACCCAGTACTTC.

The J gene is TRBJ1-1, the V gene TRBV30; D unclear. The germline gives CDR1 GTSNPN, CDR2 SVGIG (reference sequence). Trimming left V 5 bases short and J 3 bases short, with 16 bases between. CDR3 length equals 14 residues. The CDR3 sequence: CAWAKWSGDTEAFF. CDR3 in DNA: TGTGCCTGGGCCAAATGGAGTGGTGACACTGAAGCTTTCTTT.

There are many counts of this clonotype. CDR3 in DNA: TGTGCCAGCAGGAGTAGGTCTGGGGCCAACGTCCTGACTTTC. It is translated as CASRSRSGANVLTF. The chain links TRBV2 to TRBJ2-6, with no clear D. V was cut by 6 bases and J by 1 base, with 7 bases left in between. CDR3 size: 14 residues. Germline CDR1 and CDR2: SNHLY and FYNNEI.

This clonotype was observed many times. V and J are TRBV7-9 and TRBJ2-5; D is unresolved. The CDR3 has 13 residues. Looked up from germline, CDR1 is SEHNR and CDR2 is FQNEAQ (reference sequence). Between the trimmed V and J ends, which lost 0 bases and 5 bases, there was a span of 7 bases. The CDR3 coding sequence is TGTGCCAGCAGCTTAGCTTCAGAGGAGACCCAGTACTTC. This sequence encodes CASSLASEETQYF. Drawing the rest from reference TRBV7-9 and TRBJ2-5, the complete variable domain is DTGVSQNPRHKITKRGQNVTFRCDPISEHNRLYWYRQTLGQGPEFLTYFQNEAQLEKSRLLSDRFSAERPKGSFSTLEIQRTEQGDSAMYLCASSLASEETQYFGPGTRLLVL.

This clonotype was observed many times. This chain connects TRBV20-1 to TRBJ2-1; TRBD2 matches at 11 bases. The CDR3 runs 15 residues. The ends lost 0 bases at V and 4 bases at J; junction bases unmatched: 2. Germline V lookup: CDR1 DFQATT, CDR2 SNEGSKA (reference sequence). The DNA for the CDR3 is TGCAGTGCTAGAGATGGGACTAGCGGATACAATGAGCAGTTCTTC. Translating gives CSARDGTSGYNEQFF.

The rearrangement joins TRBV29-1 to TRBJ1-2; D is unclear. The CDR3 extends over 12 amino acids. Germline V gene lookup returns CDR1 SQVTM and CDR2 ANQGSEA. The V gene lost 7 bases and the J gene lost 7 bases, with 16 bases spanning the gap. The CDR3 region has the DNA TGCAGCGGAATCGTCGGACTACGTGGCTACACCTTC. It encodes CSGIVGLRGYTF.

The table lists this clonotype with many counts. Here the CDR3 DNA reads TGCAGTGCTAGAGATGAGGGTAGCGGATCACCCCTCCACTTT. This translates into CSARDEGSGSPLHF. The V call is TRBV20-1, the J call TRBJ1-6; D call uncertain. Trimming removed 0 bases at V and 10 bases at J, with 13 bases between. CDR1 is DFQATT, CDR2 SNEGSKA, per germline (reference sequence). This CDR3 region has 14 residues.

This clonotype appeared many times. The chain couples TRBV7-9 to TRBJ1-2; D not resolved. CDR3 length equals 14 residues. V was cut by 0 bases and J by 1 base, with 6 bases left in between. Looked up from germline, CDR1 is SEHNR and CDR2 is FQNEAQ (reference sequence). DNA for the CDR3: TGTGCCAGCAGCTTAGCATCCAGTAACTATGGCTACACCTTC. Translated, it gives CASSLASSNYGYTF.

Ten or more counts support this clonotype. J is TRBJ1-1 and V is TRBV2, with D maybe TRBD1 (6 bases). V lost 1 base and J lost 1, with 16 bases in between. CDR1 is SNHLY, CDR2 FYNNEI, per germline. The CDR3 loop spans 17 amino acids. CDR3 nucleotides: TGTGCCAGCAGTGAAGAACAGGGAGGGGATTCGAACACTGAAGCTTTCTTT. Translated: CASSEEQGGDSNTEAFF. The entire variable domain, with the rest obtained from reference TRBV2 and TRBJ1-1, is as follows: EPEVTQTPSHQVTQMGQEVILRCVPISNHLYFYWYRQILGQKVEFLVSFYNNEISEKSEIFDDQFSVERPDGSNFTLKIRSTKLEDSAMYFCASSEEQGGDSNTEAFFGQGTRLTVV.

This clonotype was found many times. CDR3 bases: TGTGCCAGCAGCTTCGACGGGTTCTATGAAAAACTGTTTTTT. Its translation: CASSFDGFYEKLFF. The V and J genes are TRBV7-9 and TRBJ1-4; D remains unclear. The CDR3 totals 14 residues. V dropped 3 bases and J dropped 6 bases, with 11 bases sitting between them. The germline V gene has CDR1 SEHNR and CDR2 FQNEAQ (reference sequence).

The chain is built from TRBV7-2 and TRBJ2-3; D is tentatively TRBD1 or TRBD2 (6 bases each). The V gene's germline CDR1 is SGHTA and CDR2 FQGNSA. The CDR3 is 15 amino acids. V shed 0 bases and J shed 4 bases, with 11 bases lying between them. In DNA form, the CDR3 reads TGTGCCAGCAGCTTAGCCACGAGGGGGGCAGATACGCAGTATTTT. This encodes CASSLATRGADTQYF.

The sample holds many counts of this clonotype. The gene calls are TRBV14 and TRBJ2-1; D may be TRBD1 or TRBD2 (6 bases each). Germline values: CDR1 SGHDN, CDR2 FVKESK. Trimming removed 0 bases from V and 9 bases from J, with 21 bases in between. This CDR3 contains 17 residues. CDR3 nucleotide sequence: TGTGCCAGCAGCCAAGAATGGGGGGCTCTTAGTTTGGCTGAGCAGTTCTTC. It specifies CASSQEWGALSLAEQFF.

This clonotype was recorded at least ten times. This rearrangement joins TRBV27 to TRBJ2-1; D is ambiguous. CDR1 and CDR2 from the germline V gene are MNHEY and SMNVEV (reference sequence). The CDR3 extends over 13 amino acids. The ends were cut back, 7 bases at V and 4 bases at J, with 11 bases in the middle. The CDR3 DNA reads TGTGCCAGCACTTCAAGGGCTTACAATGAGCAGTTCTTC. This codes for CASTSRAYNEQFF.

The chain uses TRBV20-1 and TRBJ2-5; D may be TRBD1 (6 bases). The CDR3 spans 15 residues. The V gene lost 0 bases and the J gene lost 4 bases, with 15 bases spanning the gap. CDR1 DFQATT and CDR2 SNEGSKA come from the germline V gene (reference sequence). CDR3 region: CSARDPQGYGETQYF. In DNA, the CDR3 is TGCAGTGCTAGAGATCCCCAGGGGTATGGAGAGACCCAGTACTTC.

V usage is TRBV12-1 and J usage is TRBJ1-4. TRBV12-1 is recorded as a pseudogene. The CDR3 sequence is 13 residues long. CDR3 loop: CAMSRGPNEKLFF. The CDR3 region has the DNA TGTGCCATGAGCCGTGGACCTAATGAAAAACTGTTTTTT.

This clonotype was seen at least ten times. The V call is TRBV11-3, the J call TRBJ2-4; D remains ambiguous. Per germline, CDR1 SGHNT and CDR2 YENEEA. This CDR3 region has 13 residues. The germline V and J ends were trimmed by 5 bases and 9 bases, with 14 bases remaining between them. CDR3 DNA sequence: TGTGCCAGCAGCGAAGATGTGATGGGCATTCAGTACTTC. Amino acids: CASSEDVMGIQYF.